This TCR beta chain was recorded in a study of blood T cell repertoires in COVID-19. As for the study in general: The study drew acute and convalescent COVID-19 samples from the United States, Italy and Spain. T cells, B-cell-depleted T cells, or PBMCs supplied cDNA or gDNA.

Original handling: The assay estimated nucleated cells by amplifying reference gene primers. Here immunoSEQ multiplex PCR was the method, and the copy in TCRdb shows in-frame clones only, minus some. V, J and clone size reflect that table, while D and trimming were determined from the DNA. Of roughly 240,000 clones listed, 82% are singletons. CDR3 size: 14 residues. Trimming pared 0 bases from V and 5 bases from J, leaving 10 bases between. CDR1 and CDR2 (germline): SGDLS, YYNGEE. Sequencing was done on a sample of peripheral blood. The chain has TRBV9 and TRBJ2-3; weak D call: TRBD2 (6 bases). The TCR comes from a woman of 80 years or more with acute or convalescent COVID-19. CDR3: CASSVAEGRDTQYF. CDR3 DNA sequence: TGTGCCAGCAGCGTAGCGGAGGGTAGAGATACGCAGTATTTT.